The next 27 T cell receptor beta chains were all read from a single sample in a study of shared clonotypes between healthy human individuals. Produced via immunoSEQ multiplex PCR; TCRdb's table is partial and in-frame only. Among over 1.5 million clones listed, approximately 98% were seen once. Sequenced input: naive CD4+ T cells sorted from blood. The subset here: CD45RA+ positively selected. These receptors originate from a man in his thirties or forties in good health.

To note about this clone: This specimen includes other DNA sequences encoding the same CDR3. This rearrangement joins TRBV30 to TRBJ1-5; D is possibly TRBD1 (6 bases). Deletions cut 0 bases from V and 6 bases from J, with 9 bases between. CDR3 length equals 13 residues. Germline V gives CDR1 GTSNPN, CDR2 SVGIG (reference sequence). The CDR3 is CAWSVGGGQPQHF. CDR3 coding DNA: TGTGCCTGGAGTGTAGGGGGTGGTCAGCCCCAGCATTTT.

With respect to this clone: Distinct nucleotide sequences in the sample also encode this CDR3. The genes are TRBV6-5 and TRBJ2-1; D remains ambiguous. In germline, CDR1 is MNHEY, CDR2 SVGAGI. The V and J ends lost 0 bases and 4 bases respectively, with 4 bases between them. This CDR3 contains 13 residues. As DNA, the CDR3 is TGTGCCAGCAGTTACTCGAGATACAATGAGCAGTTCTTC. Translation: CASSYSRYNEQFF.

This clone appeared once. The chain uses TRBV5-4 and TRBJ2-1; D could derive from TRBD1 or TRBD2 (6 bases each). The CDR3 runs to 13 residues. V gave up 0 bases and J gave up 9 bases, with 10 bases separating them. Germline V gene data show CDR1 as SGHNT and CDR2 as YYREEE (reference sequence). CDR3 amino acids: CASSLVGGTEQFF. In DNA, the CDR3 is TGTGCCAGCAGCTTGGTAGGGGGGACTGAGCAGTTCTTC.

The chain recombines TRBV5-4 with TRBJ2-3; 13 positions agree with TRBD2. CDR1 and CDR2 (germline): SGHNT, YYREEE (reference sequence). Trimming removed 9 bases from V and 1 base from J; junction bases left unmatched: 14. This CDR3 spans 18 amino acids. CDR3 loop: CAITKGLAGPAGTDTQYF. The DNA of the CDR3 is TGTGCCATCACGAAGGGACTAGCGGGACCGGCGGGCACAGATACGCAGTATTTT.

The V gene is TRBV11-3, the J gene TRBJ2-7; D might be TRBD2 (6 bases). V lost 0 bases, J lost 4 bases, and 7 bases lay in between. Germline lookup yields CDR1 SGHNT and CDR2 YENEEA. The CDR3 is made up of 13 amino acids. The CDR3 here is CASSLEGGYEQYF. For the CDR3, the DNA is TGTGCCAGCAGCTTAGAGGGGGGTTACGAGCAGTACTTC.

The V and J genes are TRBV14 and TRBJ2-7; D gene unclear. Trimming stripped 1 base from V and 6 bases from J, with 10 bases between. The CDR3 has 13 residues. The germline gives CDR1 SGHDN, CDR2 FVKESK. The CDR3 loop is CASSQGSLREQYF. DNA for the CDR3: TGTGCCAGCAGCCAAGGTAGTCTTCGCGAGCAGTACTTC.

Concerning this clone itself: The sample has other DNA sequences that encode this CDR3 too. The gene calls are TRBV19 and TRBJ2-1; 10 bases are shared with TRBD2. Germline trimming cut 5 bases from V and 10 bases from J; bases unmatched to any gene: 2. The length of the CDR3 is 12 residues. CDR1 and CDR2 from the germline V gene are LNHDA and SQIVND (reference sequence). DNA of the CDR3: TGTGCCAGTAGTTTAGCGGGAGGCGAGCAGTTCTTC. Encoded protein: CASSLAGGEQFF.

V usage is TRBV18 and J usage is TRBJ2-2; possibly TRBD1 for D (6 bases). CDR1 is KGHSH, CDR2 LQKENI, per germline. V shed 1 base and J shed 8 bases, with 11 bases lying between them. The CDR3 length is 14 residues. The CDR3 loop is CASSPLGTNGELFF. Written as DNA, the CDR3 is TGTGCCAGCTCACCACTCGGGACAAATGGGGAGCTGTTTTTT.

CDR3 coding DNA: TGTGCCAGCAGTGGGACCTTTATTCGCTCCTACAATGAGCAGTTCTTC. It codes for CASSGTFIRSYNEQFF. The chain recombines TRBV28 with TRBJ2-1, with D possibly called TRBD1 or TRBD2 (5 bases each). V was cut by 5 bases and J by 0 bases, with 14 bases left in between. The CDR3 has 16 amino acids. From germline, CDR1 is MDHEN and CDR2 SYDVKM.

The rearrangement joins TRBV20-1 to TRBJ2-7, with D tentatively TRBD1 (6 bases). The CDR3 has 11 amino acids. With 5 bases removed from V and 5 bases from J, the gap between germline ends came to 10 bases. Germline values: CDR1 DFQATT, CDR2 SNEGSKA (reference sequence). CDR3 protein: CSAYRDHEQYF. CDR3 DNA: TGCAGTGCTTACAGGGACCACGAGCAGTACTTC.

The chain recombines TRBV5-1 with TRBJ2-1; TRBD2 matches 8 bases. The CDR3 covers 16 residues. CDR1 and CDR2 from the germline V gene are SGHRS and YFSETQ. With V trimmed by 1 base and J by 7 bases, 10 bases remained unmatched. CDR3 sequence reads: CASSLLAGRTGNEQFF. The CDR3 DNA sequence: TGCGCCAGCAGCTTGTTAGCGGGAAGGACCGGGAATGAGCAGTTCTTC.

A word on this clone: This sample also contains other DNA sequences that code for the same CDR3. The chain is built from TRBV18 and TRBJ2-5, with 7 bases matching TRBD2. Trimming cost V 0 bases and J 1 base; bases outside gene matches: 2. Looked up from germline, CDR1 is KGHSH and CDR2 is LQKENI. The CDR3 covers 15 residues. The CDR3 loop is CASSPPGGGQETQYF. CDR3 bases: TGTGCCAGCTCACCACCGGGGGGGGGCCAAGAGACCCAGTACTTC.

The chain joins TRBV28 to TRBJ2-7; D is undetermined. This CDR3 has 10 amino acids. V was trimmed by 7 bases and J by 6 bases, leaving 7 bases between them. The germline gives CDR1 MDHEN, CDR2 SYDVKM. CDR3 sequence: CASMSGEQYF. The CDR3 DNA reads TGTGCCAGCATGAGTGGCGAGCAGTACTTC.

This chain joins TRBV7-2 and TRBJ2-1; tentatively, D is TRBD1 (6 bases). The V end was cut by 1 base, the J end by 0 bases, with 10 bases between. In germline, CDR1 is SGHTA, CDR2 FQGNSA. The CDR3 consists of 16 residues. CDR3 nucleotide sequence: TGTGCCAGCAGCTTAGATTGGGACACCTCCTACAATGAGCAGTTCTTC. Translation gives CASSLDWDTSYNEQFF.

This chain joins TRBV11-2 and TRBJ2-7; D remains unclear. From germline, CDR1 is SGHAT and CDR2 FQNNGV. V lost 5 bases, J lost 3 bases, and 17 bases lay in between. The CDR3 loop spans 15 amino acids. CDR3 in amino acids: CASSRSPASGYEQYF. The CDR3 nucleotides are TGTGCCAGCAGCCGGAGCCCGGCCAGTGGCTACGAGCAGTACTTC. Based on the CDR3 plus reference TRBV11-2 and TRBJ2-7, the full variable domain is EAGVAQSPRYKIIEKRQSVAFWCNPISGHATLYWYQQILGQGPKLLIQFQNNGVVDDSQLPKDRFSAERLKGVDSTLKIQPAKLEDSAVYLCASSRSPASGYEQYFGPGTRLTVT.

This sequence joins TRBV2 and TRBJ1-1; possible D gene TRBD1, 6 bases. This CDR3 is 17 amino acids long. V lost 3 bases, J lost 7 bases, and 24 bases lay in between. The germline V gene has CDR1 SNHLY and CDR2 FYNNEI. In DNA, the CDR3 is TGTGCCAGCAGTGAGATCGGCTTCCGGCAGGGGCTAGGTGAAGCTTTCTTT. It encodes CASSEIGFRQGLGEAFF.

This clone was picked up one time. The chain recombines TRBV2 with TRBJ2-7, with TRBD2 matching over 9 bases. This CDR3 is built from 16 residues. Germline assignment: CDR1 SNHLY and CDR2 FYNNEI. J was trimmed by 2 bases and V by 4 bases; bases with no gene match: 9. CDR3 amino acids: CASSVAGGPYAYEQYF. The CDR3 DNA reads TGTGCCAGCAGTGTTGCGGGAGGGCCCTATGCCTACGAGCAGTACTTC.

This chain links TRBV5-8 with TRBJ2-7, with 9 positions matching TRBD1. The V gene end was trimmed by 3 bases and the J gene end by 7 bases; junction bases not matched to a gene: 11. This CDR3 has 15 residues. The germline V gene encodes CDR1 SGHTS and CDR2 YDEGEE. CDR3 coding DNA: TGTGCCAGCAGCTCAATATACAGGGGGCGGATGGAGCAGTACTTC. This translates into CASSSIYRGRMEQYF. The full variable domain, in which reference TRBV5-8 and TRBJ2-7 provide the parts outside the CDR3, is EAGVTQSPTHLIKTRGQQATLRCSPISGHTSVYWYQQALGLGLQFLLWYDEGEERNRGNFPPRFSGRQFPNYSSELNVNALELEDSALYLCASSSIYRGRMEQYFGPGTRLTVT.

For the CDR3, the DNA is TGTGCCAGTAGTATGACATGGGACAGCGGCTACGAGCAGTACTTC. This encodes CASSMTWDSGYEQYF. The V gene is TRBV19, the J gene TRBJ2-7; 7 bases map to TRBD1. CDR1 is LNHDA, CDR2 SQIVND, per germline (reference sequence). This CDR3 comprises 15 residues. J was trimmed by 3 bases and V by 3 bases; bases with no gene match: 8.

This clone was counted a single time. Other DNA sequences from this sample encode an identical CDR3 as well. The chain has TRBV9 and TRBJ2-7; D remains unclear. Looked up from germline, CDR1 is SGDLS and CDR2 is YYNGEE. The length of the CDR3 is 14 residues. Trimming stripped 0 bases from V and 0 bases from J, with 7 bases between. The CDR3 DNA sequence: TGTGCCAGCAGCGTAGCGGCGAACTCCTACGAGCAGTACTTC. Protein sequence: CASSVAANSYEQYF.

V gene TRBV7-6 combines with J gene TRBJ2-7, with 10 bases that match TRBD1. CDR1 and CDR2 from the germline V gene are SGHVS and FNYEAQ. The CDR3 extends over 14 amino acids. The junction had 2 bases not matched to a gene; V was cut back by 0 bases and J by 6 bases. CDR3 protein: CASSLARDRGEQYF. CDR3 nucleotide sequence: TGTGCCAGCAGCTTAGCGCGGGACAGGGGCGAGCAGTACTTC. Together with reference TRBV7-6 and TRBJ2-7, the CDR3 gives the full variable domain: GAGVSQSPRYKVTKRGQDVALRCDPISGHVSLYWYRQALGQGPEFLTYFNYEAQQDKSGLPNDRFSAERPEGSISTLTIQRTEQRDSAMYRCASSLARDRGEQYFGPGTRLTVT.

V usage is TRBV28 and J usage is TRBJ2-2; 7 bases map to TRBD2. Unmatched junction bases numbered 12, after V lost 5 bases and J lost 3 bases. The CDR3 spans 17 residues. Germline assignment: CDR1 MDHEN and CDR2 SYDVKM. This chain's CDR3 is CASSVGGGLGDTGELFF. In nucleotides, the CDR3 is TGTGCCAGCAGTGTCGGAGGTGGACTAGGGGACACCGGGGAGCTGTTTTTT.

The chain links TRBV30 to TRBJ1-1; 8 nucleotides align to TRBD1. This CDR3 has 12 amino acids. Germline CDR1 is GTSNPN and CDR2 is SVGIG (reference sequence). CDR3: CATQGASTEAFF. DNA for the CDR3: TGTGCTACGCAGGGGGCTAGCACTGAAGCTTTCTTT. Full variable domain (outside the CDR3, taken from reference TRBV30 and TRBJ1-1): SQTIHQWPATLVQPVGSPLSLECTVEGTSNPNLYWYRQAAGRGLQLLFYSVGIGQISSEVPQNLSASRPQDRQFILSSKKLLLSDSGFYLCATQGASTEAFFGQGTRLTVV.

The chain uses TRBV7-6 and TRBJ2-7; D might be TRBD1 (7 bases). V was shortened by 2 bases and J by 0 bases, with 11 bases between the two germline ends. The CDR3 runs to 15 residues. Germline assignment: CDR1 SGHVS and CDR2 FNYEAQ. This CDR3 reads CASSLQGGRSYEQYF. The CDR3 nucleotides read TGTGCCAGCAGCTTACAGGGGGGCCGCTCCTACGAGCAGTACTTC.

Turning to this clone: Other nucleotide sequences in the sample specify the same CDR3. This chain links TRBV20-1 with TRBJ2-3; the D is unclear. V was cut by 3 bases and J by 6 bases, with 4 bases left in between. The germline CDR1 and CDR2 sequences are DFQATT and SNEGSKA (reference sequence). The CDR3 consists of 10 residues. CDR3 residues: CSASRDTQYF. The CDR3 bases are TGCAGTGCTAGTCGTGATACGCAGTATTTT.

In its sample, this clone was seen once. The rearrangement links TRBV18 to TRBJ2-5, with 9 bases that match TRBD1. The CDR3 consists of 14 residues. Germline V CDR1 and CDR2: KGHSH, LQKENI. Unmatched junction bases numbered 3, after V lost 3 bases and J lost 4 bases. The CDR3 nucleotides are TGTGCCAGCTCACCCGACAGGGGGTCAGAGACCCAGTACTTC. Translated, it gives CASSPDRGSETQYF.

The chain recombines TRBV25-1 with TRBJ2-1; 9 bases fit TRBD2. This CDR3 region has 17 residues. Per the germline V gene, CDR1 is MGHDK and CDR2 is SYGVNS. Trimming took 4 bases from V and 4 from J; bases not matched to a gene: 11. For the CDR3, the DNA is TGTGCCAGCAGTGCAAACCCCGGGACTAGCTGGTACAATGAGCAGTTCTTC. This encodes CASSANPGTSWYNEQFF. Full variable domain (rest looked up from reference TRBV25-1 and TRBJ2-1): EADIYQTPRYLVIGTGKKITLECSQTMGHDKMYWYQQDPGMELHLIHYSYGVNSTEKGDLSSESTVSRIRTEHFPLTLESARPSHTSQYLCASSANPGTSWYNEQFFGPGTRLTVL.